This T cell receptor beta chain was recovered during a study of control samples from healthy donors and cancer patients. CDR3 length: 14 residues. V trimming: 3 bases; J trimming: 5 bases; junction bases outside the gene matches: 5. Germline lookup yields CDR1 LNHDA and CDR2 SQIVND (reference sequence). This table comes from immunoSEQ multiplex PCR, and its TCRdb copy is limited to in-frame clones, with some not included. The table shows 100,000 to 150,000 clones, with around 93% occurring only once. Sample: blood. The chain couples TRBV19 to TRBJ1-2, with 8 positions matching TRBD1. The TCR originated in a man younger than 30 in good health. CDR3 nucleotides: TGTGCCAGTAGTATGGACAGGGTAAGGTATGGCTACACCTTC. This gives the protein CASSMDRVRYGYTF.